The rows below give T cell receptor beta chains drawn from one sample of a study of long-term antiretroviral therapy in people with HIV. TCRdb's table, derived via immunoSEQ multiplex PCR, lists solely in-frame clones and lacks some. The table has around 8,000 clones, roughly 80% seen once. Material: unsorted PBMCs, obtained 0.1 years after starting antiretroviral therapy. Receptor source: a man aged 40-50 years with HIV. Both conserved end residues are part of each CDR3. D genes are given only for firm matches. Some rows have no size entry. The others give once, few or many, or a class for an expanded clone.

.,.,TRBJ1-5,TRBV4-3,CASSQDYGGVGQPQHF,TGCGCCAGCAGCCAAGATTATGGAGGGGTTGGTCAGCCCCAGCATTTT
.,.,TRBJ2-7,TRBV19,CASSIRAGSSYEQYF,TGTGCCAGTAGTATTCGGGCGGGGAGCTCCTACGAGCAGTACTTC
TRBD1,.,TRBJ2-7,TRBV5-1,CASSLGQGARPNSYEQYF,TGCGCCAGCAGCTTAGGACAGGGGGCGAGGCCTAACTCCTACGAGCAGTACTTC
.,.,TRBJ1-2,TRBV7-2,CASSLGAEYGYTF,TGTGCCAGCAGCTTAGGGGCAGAGTATGGCTACACCTTC
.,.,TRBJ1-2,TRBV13,CASSGASNYGYTF,TGTGCCAGCAGTGGAGCCAGTAACTATGGCTACACCTTC
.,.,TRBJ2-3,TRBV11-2,CASSLSGTDTQYF,TGTGCCAGCAGCTTATCCGGCACAGATACGCAGTATTTT
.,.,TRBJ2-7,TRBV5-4,CASSLRGRDEQYF,TGTGCCAGCAGCTTGCGCGGCCGTGACGAGCAGTACTTC
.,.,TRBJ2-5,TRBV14,CASSQDLGQTETQYF,TGTGCCAGCAGCCAAGATCTGGGCCAAACAGAGACCCAGTACTTC
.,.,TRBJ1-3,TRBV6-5,CASSYSGAGGNTIYF,TGTGCCAGCAGTTACTCGGGGGCTGGGGGAAACACCATATATTTT
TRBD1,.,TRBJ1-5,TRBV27,CASRPAGTGVQPQHF,TGTGCCAGCAGGCCCGCCGGGACAGGGGTTCAGCCCCAGCATTTT
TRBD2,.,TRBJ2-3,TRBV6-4,CASSAAGGPSDTQYF,TGTGCCAGCAGTGCTGCGGGGGGGCCGTCAGATACGCAGTATTTT
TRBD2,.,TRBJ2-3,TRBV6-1,CASSEEAGDADTQYF,TGTGCCAGCAGTGAAGAAGCGGGGGACGCAGATACGCAGTATTTT
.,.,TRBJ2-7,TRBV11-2,CASSAGYSSYEQYF,TGTGCCAGCAGCGCGGGGTACAGCTCCTACGAGCAGTACTTC
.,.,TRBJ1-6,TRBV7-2,CASSSIPVWLYNSPLHF,TGTGCCAGCAGCTCTATACCCGTCTGGCTGTATAATTCACCCCTCCACTTT
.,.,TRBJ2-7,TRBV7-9,CASSPTGPRHSYEQYF,TGTGCCAGCAGCCCTACAGGGCCCCGACACTCCTACGAGCAGTACTTC
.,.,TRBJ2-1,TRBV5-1,CASKEGNEQFF,TGCGCCAGCAAGGAGGGCAATGAGCAGTTCTTC
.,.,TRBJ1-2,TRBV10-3,CATTREGNYGYTF,TGTGCCACCACCCGGGAGGGTAACTATGGCTACACCTTC
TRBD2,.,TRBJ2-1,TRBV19,CASSIASGSDNEQFF,TGTGCCAGTAGTATAGCGAGCGGGAGCGACAATGAGCAGTTCTTC
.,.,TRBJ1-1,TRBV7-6,CASSFRVGTEAFF,TGTGCCAGCAGCTTCAGGGTAGGAACTGAAGCTTTCTTT
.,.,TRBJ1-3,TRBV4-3,CASSQGPRGVTNTIYF,TGCGCCAGCAGCCAAGGTCCAAGGGGAGTAACGAACACCATATATTTT
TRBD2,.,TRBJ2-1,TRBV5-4,CASSLGLAGDNEQFF,TGTGCCAGCAGCTTAGGACTAGCGGGGGACAATGAGCAGTTCTTC
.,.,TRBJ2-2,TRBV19,CASSIDRQTGELFF,TGTGCCAGTAGTATAGACCGACAGACCGGGGAGCTGTTTTTT
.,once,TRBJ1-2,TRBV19,CASQSGIGTHYGYTF,TGTGCCAGCCAGTCGGGTATAGGGACCCACTATGGCTACACCTTC
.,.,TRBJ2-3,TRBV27,CASSFSLLDTQYF,TGTGCCAGCAGTTTTAGCCTCCTAGATACGCAGTATTTT
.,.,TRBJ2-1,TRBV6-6,CAAQLAGTQFF,TGTGCCGCCCAGTTAGCCGGGACTCAGTTCTTC
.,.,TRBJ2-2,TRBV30,CAWKGLGGELFF,TGTGCCTGGAAAGGGCTAGGCGGGGAGCTGTTTTTT
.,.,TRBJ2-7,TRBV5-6,CASSGGTEQYF,TGTGCCAGCAGCGGGGGGACCGAGCAGTACTTC
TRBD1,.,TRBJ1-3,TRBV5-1,CASSSEGTGRGNTIYF,TGCGCCAGCAGCTCCGAAGGGACAGGTCGGGGAAACACCATATATTTT
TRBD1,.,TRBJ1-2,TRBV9,CASSSRDRGLHGYTF,TGTGCCAGCAGCTCCCGGGACAGGGGGCTTCATGGCTACACCTTC
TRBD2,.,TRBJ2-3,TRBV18,CASSTGLAVTDTQYF,TGTGCCAGCTCAACAGGACTAGCGGTCACAGATACGCAGTATTTT
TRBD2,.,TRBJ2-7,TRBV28,CASRLSERGGRYEQYF,TGTGCCAGCAGGCTCTCGGAGCGGGGGGGCCGGTACGAGCAGTACTTC
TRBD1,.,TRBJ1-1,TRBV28,CASSLGDRAAFF,TGTGCCAGCAGTTTGGGGGACAGGGCAGCTTTCTTT
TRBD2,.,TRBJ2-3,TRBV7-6,CASSSLGLAGDTDTQYF,TGTGCCAGCAGCTCCCTAGGACTAGCGGGTGACACAGATACGCAGTATTTT
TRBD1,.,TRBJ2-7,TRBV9,CASSVGTANRYEQYF,TGTGCCAGCAGCGTGGGGACAGCGAACCGCTACGAGCAGTACTTC
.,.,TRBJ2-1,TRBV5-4,CASSKSRAPFNEQFF,TGTGCCAGCAGCAAAAGTAGGGCTCCTTTCAATGAGCAGTTCTTC
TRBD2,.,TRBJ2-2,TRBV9,CASSVHTLAGGINPTGELFF,TGTGCCAGCAGCGTACACACGCTAGCGGGGGGTATCAATCCCACCGGGGAGCTGTTTTTT
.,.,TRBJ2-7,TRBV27,CASSRAQGYEQYF,TGTGCCAGCAGCCGAGCACAGGGCTACGAGCAGTACTTC
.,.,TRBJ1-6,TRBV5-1,CASSLAGLFLVNSPLHF,TGCGCCAGCAGCTTGGCCGGGCTTTTTCTCGTAAACTCACCCCTCCACTTT
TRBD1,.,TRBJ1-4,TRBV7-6,CASSLAPGQGLFF,TGTGCCAGCAGCTTAGCCCCTGGACAGGGGCTGTTTTTT
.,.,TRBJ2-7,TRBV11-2,CASSFGGAGEQYF,TGTGCCAGCAGCTTCGGAGGGGCTGGCGAGCAGTACTTC
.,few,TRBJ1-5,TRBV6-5,CASSYSVGQPQHF,TGTGCCAGCAGTTACTCGGTAGGGCAGCCCCAGCATTTT
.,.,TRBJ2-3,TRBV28,CASSLEGSSGTDTQYF,TGTGCCAGCAGTTTGGAAGGGAGTTCTGGTACAGATACGCAGTATTTT
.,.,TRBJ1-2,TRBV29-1,CSVADDRWYGYTF,TGCAGCGTGGCGGACGACCGGTGGTATGGCTACACCTTC
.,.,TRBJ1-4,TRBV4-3,CASSQDHHVQAATNEKLFF,TGCGCCAGCAGCCAAGACCACCACGTCCAGGCCGCAACTAATGAAAAACTGTTTTTT
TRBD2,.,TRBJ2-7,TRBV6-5,CASSYSGGKEQYF,TGTGCCAGCAGTTATTCGGGGGGAAAGGAGCAGTACTTC
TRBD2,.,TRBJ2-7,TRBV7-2,CASSLELAGGSYEQYF,TGTGCCAGCAGCTTAGAACTAGCGGGGGGCTCCTACGAGCAGTACTTC
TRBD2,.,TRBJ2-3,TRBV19,CASSLSGGHTDTQYF,TGTGCCAGTAGTCTCAGCGGGGGCCACACAGATACGCAGTATTTT
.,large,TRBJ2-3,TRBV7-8,CASSPVSGAGLDTQYF,TGTGCCAGCAGCCCGGTGTCGGGGGCGGGGTTGGATACGCAGTATTTT
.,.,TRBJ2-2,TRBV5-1,CASSSGLYTGELFF,TGCGCCAGCAGCTCGGGTCTCTACACCGGGGAGCTGTTTTTT
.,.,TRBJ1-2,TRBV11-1,CASSLYSYGYTF,TGTGCCAGCAGCTTATACAGCTATGGCTACACCTTC
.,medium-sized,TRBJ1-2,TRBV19,CASSIRTRLEGYTF,TGTGCCAGTAGTATACGTACGCGACTCGAGGGCTACACCTTC
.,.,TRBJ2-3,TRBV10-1,CASSESPDGTDTQYF,TGCGCCAGCAGTGAAAGTCCAGATGGCACAGATACGCAGTATTTT
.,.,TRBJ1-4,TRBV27,CASSPLGATNEKLFF,TGTGCCAGCAGTCCCTTAGGAGCAACTAATGAAAAACTGTTTTTT
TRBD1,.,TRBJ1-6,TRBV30,CAWSVQGADSPLHF,TGTGCCTGGAGTGTACAGGGGGCGGATTCACCCCTCCACTTT
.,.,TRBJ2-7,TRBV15,CATSRYTGQSGEQYF,TGTGCCACCAGCAGATATACAGGGCAGTCTGGCGAGCAGTACTTC
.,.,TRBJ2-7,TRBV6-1,CASSEAYRDEQYF,TGTGCCAGCAGTGAAGCGTACCGGGACGAGCAGTACTTC
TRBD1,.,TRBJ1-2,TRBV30,CALWTGEGYTF,TGTGCCCTTTGGACAGGTGAGGGCTACACCTTC